One and the same sample provided the 2 T cell receptor beta chains below, sequenced in a study of regulatory T cells in long-lasting Graves disease. Arm-PCR with iRepertoire HTBI primers amplified the CDR3 regions for these TCR beta libraries. MiXCR, applied by TCRdb to the multiplex PCR reads, yields one record per CDR3 protein. The repertoire holds around 400,000 distinct CDR3 sequences, with about 15% as singletons. The time point here: newly diagnosed GD, antithyroid drugs for less than 3 months. PBMC-derived RNA was used for the TCR library. The data also belong to a second study, concerning T cells in Graves' hyperthyroidism and ophthalmopathy.

Sequences were derived from peripheral blood mononuclear cells (PBMCs), sampled at new diagnosis, from a patient treated with antithyroid drugs. These receptors originate from a woman aged 40 to 50 with Graves disease.

In its sample, this clonotype was seen many times. This chain links TRBV20-1 with TRBJ2-7; D unclear. Germline V lookup: CDR1 DFQATT, CDR2 SNEGSKA (reference sequence). V lost 2 bases and J lost 0, with 17 bases in between. CDR3 length equals 16 residues. CDR3 sequence reads: CSARPETYQSSYEQYF. CDR3 coding DNA: TGCAGTGCTAGACCAGAGACTTACCAAAGCTCCTACGAGCAGTACTTC.

CDR3 sequence reads: CASSLEVGILSEQYF. DNA for the CDR3: TGTGCCAGCAGCTTAGAGGTGGGGATTCTCTCCGAGCAGTACTTC. V usage is TRBV7-2 and J usage is TRBJ2-7; D unresolved. V gave up 1 base and J gave up 6 bases, with 16 bases separating them. Germline lookup yields CDR1 SGHTA and CDR2 FQGNSA. The CDR3 covers 15 residues.